Presented here are 26 T cell receptor beta chains from one specimen sequenced in a study of beta chain features in type 1 diabetes. The whole isolated RNA underwent reverse transcription, so sequencing captured expressed TCRB transcripts. Clones were sequenced by immunoSEQ multiplex PCR, and TCRdb holds only the in-frame ones, with some missing. The sample lists about 360,000 clones; around an eighth were seen once. The sample taken for sequencing was naive CD4+ T cells from blood. The origin of the receptors is a man in his late teens or twenties in good health.

In DNA, the CDR3 is TGTGCCACCAGCAGAGACGTGGGAGAGAACACTGAAGCTTTCTTT. Translating gives CATSRDVGENTEAFF. This chain joins TRBV15 and TRBJ1-1; no clear D gene. Germline CDR1 LNHNV, CDR2 YYDKDF (reference sequence). The V end lost 0 bases, the J end lost 1 base, and 9 bases lay between the germline ends. This CDR3 region has 15 residues. The whole variable domain, filled in from reference TRBV15 and TRBJ1-1, reads DAMVIQNPRYQVTQFGKPVTLSCSQTLNHNVMYWYQQKSSQAPKLLFHYYDKDFNNEADTPDNFQSRRPNTSFCFLDIRSPGLGDTAMYLCATSRDVGENTEAFFGQGTRLTVV.

This sequence joins TRBV15 and TRBJ2-6; D call uncertain. The CDR3 is 16 amino acids. In germline, CDR1 is LNHNV, CDR2 YYDKDF (reference sequence). Trimming stripped 0 bases from V and 0 bases from J, with 6 bases between. CDR3 in amino acids: CATSREFRSGANVLTF. CDR3 DNA: TGTGCCACCAGCAGAGAGTTCCGCTCTGGGGCCAACGTCCTGACTTTC.

The genes are TRBV11-2 and TRBJ2-1; 15 nucleotides agree with TRBD2. The CDR3 length is 18 residues. Losses at the gene ends were 5 bases for V and 4 bases for J; bases not matched to a gene: 9. The germline V gene has CDR1 SGHAT and CDR2 FQNNGV. The CDR3 loop reads CASSPGTSGGWRYNEQFF. CDR3 DNA sequence: TGTGCCAGCAGCCCCGGGACTAGCGGGGGGTGGAGATACAATGAGCAGTTCTTC.

This chain links TRBV9 with TRBJ1-2, with 9 bases that match TRBD1. Looked up from germline, CDR1 is SGDLS and CDR2 is YYNGEE. This CDR3 comprises 15 residues. Trimming removed 3 bases from V and 5 bases from J; junction bases left unmatched: 8. The CDR3 sequence: CASSAADRGLYGYTF. The CDR3 region has the DNA TGTGCCAGCAGCGCAGCGGACAGGGGACTTTATGGCTACACCTTC.

This clone has just a few counts. The genes are TRBV19 and TRBJ2-7; perhaps TRBD1 as D (5 bases). CDR1 and CDR2 (germline): LNHDA, SQIVND (reference sequence). There are 13 residues in the CDR3. CDR3 bases: TGTGCTTCAGGTGCAGGGCTCACCTACGAGCAGTACTTC. This encodes CASGAGLTYEQYF.

A few counts support this clone. The gene calls are TRBV11-2 and TRBJ2-5, with D perhaps TRBD2 (5 bases). The CDR3 extends over 17 amino acids. Germline CDR1 is SGHAT and CDR2 is FQNNGV. V gave up 5 bases and J gave up 5 bases, with 24 bases separating them. The chain's CDR3 is CASSPIRMVGARETQYF. CDR3 DNA: TGTGCCAGCAGCCCCATCCGGATGGTGGGAGCTAGGGAGACCCAGTACTTC.

The chain couples TRBV18 to TRBJ2-7; 10 positions match TRBD2. The CDR3 covers 15 residues. The trim removed 0 bases at V and 2 bases at J, leaving 1 base unmatched. Germline lookup yields CDR1 KGHSH and CDR2 LQKENI. The CDR3 spells CASSPPGLAAYEQYF. The CDR3 DNA is TGTGCCAGCTCACCACCTGGACTAGCGGCCTACGAGCAGTACTTC.

The chain uses TRBV7-2 and TRBJ2-1; the match to TRBD1 covers 8 bases. The CDR3 sequence is 12 residues long. Germline CDR1 reads SGHTA; CDR2 reads FQGNSA. V shed 4 bases, J shed 9 bases, and the junction held 2 bases outside the gene matches. CDR3 nucleotides: TGTGCCAGCAGCTCCACAGGGGGTGAGCAGTTCTTC. This sequence encodes CASSSTGGEQFF.

The chain has TRBV18 and TRBJ2-7; 8 bases are a match to TRBD2. CDR1 KGHSH and CDR2 LQKENI come from the germline V gene. CDR3 length: 16 residues. J was trimmed by 3 bases and V by 4 bases; bases with no gene match: 11. In nucleotides, the CDR3 is TGTGCCAGCTCACGGGGCCCCACTAGCGGAAACTACGAGCAGTACTTC. Translating gives CASSRGPTSGNYEQYF.

This clone has more than one count but fewer than ten. V usage is TRBV28 and J usage is TRBJ1-1; a possible D gene is TRBD1 (6 bases). The CDR3 loop spans 12 amino acids. The V gene lost 5 bases and the J gene lost 5 bases, with 9 bases spanning the gap. Germline-derived CDR1 and CDR2 are MDHEN and SYDVKM. The CDR3 DNA follows: TGTGCCAGCAGTCACAGGGTAACTGAAGCTTTCTTT. It specifies CASSHRVTEAFF.

This clone was counted a few times. This chain links TRBV11-3 with TRBJ2-1, with D perhaps TRBD2 (6 bases). Trimming removed 5 bases at V and 8 bases at J, with 13 bases between. Germline V gives CDR1 SGHNT, CDR2 YENEEA. There are 13 residues in the CDR3. This CDR3 is CASSLLALDEQFF. CDR3 nucleotide sequence: TGTGCCAGCAGCCTACTAGCTTTGGATGAGCAGTTCTTC.

A few counts support this clone. V gene TRBV5-6 combines with J gene TRBJ1-5; D perhaps matches TRBD1 (5 bases). Germline V gene data show CDR1 as SGHDT and CDR2 as YYEEEE. This CDR3 is 15 amino acids long. The V gene lost 0 bases and the J gene lost 5 bases, with 12 bases spanning the gap. Here the CDR3 DNA reads TGTGCCAGCAGCTTGGGTAGGGGAAGTTATCAGCCCCAGCATTTT. Encoded protein: CASSLGRGSYQPQHF.

This clone has only one observation. The genes are TRBV11-2 and TRBJ2-3, with TRBD2 identical over 9 bases. V shed 0 bases and J 0 bases; nucleotides not matched to a gene: 4. Germline loops: CDR1 SGHAT, CDR2 FQNNGV. This CDR3 region has 17 residues. CDR3 in amino acids: CASSLEVAGASTDTQYF. CDR3 bases: TGTGCCAGCAGCTTAGAGGTAGCGGGAGCTAGCACAGATACGCAGTATTTT.

As concerns this clone: Other DNA sequences in the sample encode the same CDR3. The gene calls are TRBV30 and TRBJ1-5; 7 bases are shared with TRBD1. Germline V lookup: CDR1 GTSNPN, CDR2 SVGIG (reference sequence). The trim removed 5 bases at V and 6 bases at J, leaving 7 bases unmatched. There are 13 residues in the CDR3. The CDR3 region has the DNA TGTGCCTGGTCCCCAGGGGGAGGTCAGCCCCAGCATTTT. This sequence encodes CAWSPGGGQPQHF.

J is TRBJ1-5 and V is TRBV6-6; 8 bases are shared with TRBD1. From germline, CDR1 is MNHNY and CDR2 SVGAGI (reference sequence). With 6 bases clipped from V and 2 bases from J, the junction kept 6 bases outside the gene matches. This CDR3 region has 15 residues. The CDR3 protein is CASSGQGIGNQPQHF. Written as DNA, the CDR3 is TGTGCCAGCAGCGGACAGGGAATTGGCAATCAGCCCCAGCATTTT.

This clone has more than one count but fewer than ten. This chain links TRBV29-1 with TRBJ1-1; D perhaps matches TRBD1 (5 bases). The CDR3 has 13 amino acids. Germline CDR1 reads SQVTM; CDR2 reads ANQGSEA. V shed 6 bases and J shed 1 base, with 12 bases lying between them. CDR3 region: CSVGLGGNTEAFF. In nucleotides, the CDR3 is TGCAGCGTCGGCTTGGGGGGGAACACTGAAGCTTTCTTT.

This clone was found a few times. This rearrangement joins TRBV5-1 to TRBJ2-7; 7 bases are a match to TRBD1. The V and J ends lost 5 bases and 7 bases, in that order; junction bases with no gene match: 18. Germline CDR1 SGHRS, CDR2 YFSETQ. The CDR3 is 16 amino acids. In DNA form, the CDR3 reads TGCGCCAGCAGTCGGACCCCCGGGACAGCCGCTAAGGAGCAGTACTTC. This gives the protein CASSRTPGTAAKEQYF.

The table lists this clone with a few counts. The genes are TRBV6-1 and TRBJ2-5; 9 positions match TRBD1. This CDR3 comprises 15 residues. Losses at the gene ends were 5 bases for V and 5 bases for J; bases not matched to a gene: 9. CDR1 is MNHNS and CDR2 is SASEGT in the germline V gene. CDR3 region: CASSPLPGQGETQYF. DNA for the CDR3: TGTGCCAGCAGTCCACTACCGGGACAGGGCGAGACCCAGTACTTC.

The chain has TRBV21-1 and TRBJ2-5; TRBD2 is the table's D call and was not checked against the DNA. TRBV21-1 is a listed pseudogene. CDR3 size: 16 residues. This CDR3 reads CASSRYGVLEAETQYF. The CDR3 nucleotides read TGTGCCAGCAGCAGATACGGGGTCCTGGAGGCAGAGACCCAGTACTTC.

The genes are TRBV18 and TRBJ2-5, with a possible D match to TRBD1 (5 bases). This CDR3 is built from 15 residues. The germline V gene has CDR1 KGHSH and CDR2 LQKENI. The V end lost 0 bases, the J end lost 2 bases, and 10 bases lay between the germline ends. The CDR3 reads CASSPPGRDQETQYF. In nucleotides, the CDR3 is TGTGCCAGCTCACCACCGGGCAGGGATCAAGAGACCCAGTACTTC.

This clone was picked up a small number of times. The chain joins TRBV19 to TRBJ1-2; 8 nucleotides line up with TRBD1. Germline lookup yields CDR1 LNHDA and CDR2 SQIVND (reference sequence). The CDR3 has 14 residues. V shed 5 bases, J shed 3 bases, and the junction held 5 bases outside the gene matches. In nucleotides, the CDR3 is TGTGCCAGTAGTTCGACAGGGGCGCACTATGGCTACACCTTC. Translating it yields CASSSTGAHYGYTF.

This clone was counted only a few times. The chain combines TRBV4-3 with TRBJ2-5, with TRBD1 matching over 10 bases. The ends lost 0 bases at V and 6 bases at J; junction bases unmatched: 7. The germline V gene has CDR1 LGHNA and CDR2 YSLEER. The CDR3 sequence is 16 residues long. The CDR3 is CASSQDPGQGLKTQYF. CDR3 sequence (DNA): TGCGCCAGCAGCCAAGATCCGGGACAGGGGTTAAAGACCCAGTACTTC.

V usage is TRBV9 and J usage is TRBJ2-5; 11 bases map to TRBD2. This CDR3 has 15 residues. With V trimmed by 5 bases and J by 5 bases, 8 bases remained unmatched. Per the germline V gene, CDR1 is SGDLS and CDR2 is YYNGEE. This CDR3 is CASSTGSGRGETQYF. The CDR3 DNA is TGTGCCAGCAGTACCGGTAGCGGGAGGGGGGAGACCCAGTACTTC.

The chain combines TRBV4-3 with TRBJ1-2; D is undetermined. Germline V CDR1 and CDR2: LGHNA, YSLEER. Trimming pared 0 bases from V and 5 bases from J, leaving 13 bases between. This CDR3 region has 15 residues. The CDR3 DNA is TGCGCCAGCAGCCAAGAGGCTTTATCGAATTATGGCTACACCTTC. Protein: CASSQEALSNYGYTF.

V gene TRBV4-3 combines with J gene TRBJ2-1, with TRBD2 identical over 10 bases. This CDR3 is built from 17 residues. Trimming cost V 0 bases and J 3 bases; bases outside gene matches: 5. Germline loops: CDR1 LGHNA, CDR2 YSLEER. DNA for the CDR3: TGCGCCAGCAGCCAAGATAAGGCTAGCGGGAGCTACAATGAGCAGTTCTTC. Protein: CASSQDKASGSYNEQFF.

The chain uses TRBV12-5 and TRBJ1-1; 7 nucleotides align to TRBD1. CDR1 LGHNT and CDR2 FRNRAP come from the germline V gene. CDR3 size: 13 residues. J was trimmed by 4 bases and V by 4 bases; bases with no gene match: 3. CDR3 in amino acids: CASGSQGPTEAFF. The CDR3 DNA is TGTGCTAGTGGTTCACAGGGGCCCACTGAAGCTTTCTTT.